These 20 T cell receptor beta chains share one sample of origin, sequenced in a study of neurological immune-mediated disorders. TCRdb itself ran the 5' RACE reads through MiXCR, one entry per CDR3 protein. The data show approximately 50,000 distinct CDR3 sequences, with about 3.5% seen just once and roughly 1.5% held by the top ten. Material for sequencing was PBMCs. These receptors all stem from a young man with multiple sclerosis.

This clonotype was counted at least ten times. The gene calls are TRBV10-2 and TRBJ2-3, with D possibly matching TRBD2 (6 bases). CDR3 length: 17 residues. V lost 3 bases and J lost 0, with 16 bases in between. Germline assignment: CDR1 WSHSY and CDR2 SAAADI. CDR3: CASSEALGGASTDTQYF. CDR3 nucleotides: TGCGCCAGCAGTGAAGCTCTGGGGGGAGCGAGCACAGATACGCAGTATTTT.

This clonotype showed up many times. The V call is TRBV5-1, the J call TRBJ2-2, with 13 positions matching TRBD2. CDR3 length: 15 residues. The junction had 5 bases not matched to a gene; V was cut back by 7 bases and J by 5 bases. Germline values: CDR1 SGHRS, CDR2 YFSETQ. CDR3 residues: CASLRTSGRTGELFF. The CDR3 coding sequence is TGCGCCAGCCTACGGACTAGCGGGAGAACCGGGGAGCTGTTTTTT.

There are many counts of this clonotype. The CDR3 nucleotides are TGCGCCAGCAGCTTTGGGGGTCTGGGACGCACTCCGTCCTACACCTTC. It codes for CASSFGGLGRTPSYTF. The chain combines TRBV5-1 with TRBJ1-2; tentative D call: TRBD1 (5 bases). V was clipped by 2 bases and J by 10 bases, with 24 bases between them. This CDR3 contains 16 residues. Looked up from germline, CDR1 is SGHRS and CDR2 is YFSETQ.

This clonotype was seen many times. V usage is TRBV9 and J usage is TRBJ2-3; D call uncertain. V dropped 3 bases and J dropped 8 bases, with 19 bases sitting between them. Per the germline V gene, CDR1 is SGDLS and CDR2 is YYNGEE. This CDR3 contains 15 residues. The CDR3 nucleotides read TGTGCCAGCAGCGCGGCCCTGAACGAACGGAGTACGCAGTATTTT. Its translation: CASSAALNERSTQYF. Full variable domain (remainder filled in from reference TRBV9 and TRBJ2-3): DSGVTQTPKHLITATGQRVTLRCSPRSGDLSVYWYQQSLDQGLQFLIQYYNGEERAKGNILERFSAQQFPDLHSELNLSSLELGDSALYFCASSAALNERSTQYFGPGTRLTVL.

This clonotype was found many times. V is TRBV28 and J is TRBJ2-1, with TRBD2 matching 13 bases. V trimming: 5 bases; J trimming: 7 bases; junction bases outside the gene matches: 5. Germline CDR1 and CDR2: MDHEN and SYDVKM. The CDR3 length is 15 residues. CDR3 residues: CASSIGTSGINEQFF. The CDR3 DNA is TGTGCCAGCAGTATCGGGACTAGCGGGATTAATGAGCAGTTCTTC. Complete variable domain (other parts from reference TRBV28 and TRBJ2-1): DVKVTQSSRYLVKRTGEKVFLECVQDMDHENMFWYRQDPGLGLRLIYFSYDVKMKEKGDIPEGYSVSREKKERFSLILESASTNQTSMYLCASSIGTSGINEQFFGPGTRLTVL.

This clonotype was observed many times. The rearrangement uses TRBV5-1 and TRBJ2-1; TRBD1 might be the D (6 bases). Germline V gives CDR1 SGHRS, CDR2 YFSETQ. The CDR3 loop spans 14 amino acids. V lost 6 bases to trimming and J lost 7 bases, with 17 bases between them. The CDR3 reads CASIPGGEGNEQFF. The CDR3 DNA follows: TGCGCCAGCATCCCTGGGGGCGAGGGTAATGAGCAGTTCTTC.

This clonotype was detected many times. The V and J genes are TRBV20-1 and TRBJ2-7; TRBD2 matches 7 bases. V shed 0 bases, J shed 0 bases, and the junction held 8 bases outside the gene matches. This CDR3 region has 16 residues. Looked up from germline, CDR1 is DFQATT and CDR2 is SNEGSKA (reference sequence). The CDR3 reads CSARDRASGLSYEQYF. CDR3 nucleotide sequence: TGCAGTGCTAGAGATAGGGCTAGCGGCCTCTCCTACGAGCAGTACTTC.

The table lists this clonotype with a few counts. Sequence at one end of the junction differs from germline and may be a read error. The rearrangement joins TRBV20-1 to TRBJ1-1; D gene ambiguous. Per germline, CDR1 DFQATT and CDR2 SNEGSKA (reference sequence). The CDR3 runs to 12 residues. CDR3 sequence reads: CSARWENTEAFF. The CDR3 nucleotides are TGCAGTGCTAGATGGGAGAACACTGAAGCCTTCTTT.

The sample holds many counts of this clonotype. DNA for the CDR3: TGTGCCAGCAGACAGCAGGAGGGTGGTCAGCCCCAGCATTTT. Amino acid sequence: CASRQQEGGQPQHF. The gene calls are TRBV6-1 and TRBJ1-5; D remains ambiguous. This CDR3 is built from 14 residues. Per the germline V gene, CDR1 is MNHNS and CDR2 is SASEGT. Trimming shortened V by 6 bases and J by 6 bases, and 15 bases separated the two germline ends.

This clonotype turned up a few times. CDR3 in amino acids: CASSRRNSNQPQHF. For the CDR3, the DNA is TGTGCCAGCAGCCGAAGGAATAGCAATCAGCCCCAGCATTTT. The chain has TRBV16 and TRBJ1-5; D gene uncertain. Trimming cost V 4 bases and J 0 bases, with 7 bases left between them. This CDR3 spans 14 amino acids. CDR1 and CDR2 from the germline V gene are KGHSY and FQNENV.

The chain employs TRBV5-5 and TRBJ1-6, with D perhaps matching TRBD1 (5 bases). Deletions cut 5 bases from V and 0 bases from J, with 12 bases between. Germline V gives CDR1 SGHKS, CDR2 YYEKEE (reference sequence). The CDR3 covers 16 residues. CDR3 loop: CASRFEGSSYNSPLHF. DNA for the CDR3: TGTGCCAGCAGATTTGAGGGGAGCTCCTATAATTCACCCCTCCACTTT.

This clonotype was seen repeatedly, ten times or more. The V and J genes are TRBV7-7 and TRBJ2-5, with 10 bases identical to TRBD2. Germline values: CDR1 SSHAT, CDR2 FNYEAQ (reference sequence). Losses at the gene ends were 5 bases for V and 5 bases for J; bases not matched to a gene: 5. The CDR3 covers 14 residues. The CDR3 spells CASSPNSGGETQYF. CDR3 sequence (DNA): TGTGCCAGCAGCCCCAATAGCGGGGGGGAGACCCAGTACTTC.

This clonotype was recorded many times. The chain carries TRBV7-3 and TRBJ1-2, with 11 bases fitting TRBD1. The CDR3 has 16 amino acids. Germline values: CDR1 SGHTA, CDR2 FQGTGA. V shed 6 bases and J 2 bases; nucleotides not matched to a gene: 8. The CDR3 is CASSTGQGALNYGYTF. CDR3 nucleotides: TGTGCCAGCAGTACTGGACAGGGGGCTTTGAACTATGGCTACACCTTC.

This clonotype appeared many times. The rearrangement uses TRBV27 and TRBJ2-2; maybe TRBD1 (6 bases). The V end lost 5 bases, the J end lost 7 bases, and 14 bases lay between the germline ends. Germline V lookup: CDR1 MNHEY, CDR2 SMNVEV (reference sequence). The CDR3 has 14 residues. The CDR3 region is CASSQRTVGGELFF. CDR3 coding DNA: TGTGCCAGCAGTCAACGGACAGTTGGCGGGGAGCTGTTTTTT.

The sample holds many counts of this clonotype. The V and J genes are TRBV6-6 and TRBJ2-3; D call uncertain. V lost 1 base, J lost 2 bases, and 10 bases lay in between. The germline V gene encodes CDR1 MNHNY and CDR2 SVGAGI (reference sequence). The CDR3 is made up of 15 amino acids. CDR3 sequence reads: CASSYLGQITDTQYF. The DNA for the CDR3 is TGTGCCAGCAGTTACTTGGGTCAAATCACAGATACGCAGTATTTT.

This clonotype occurred a few times. The gene calls are TRBV3-1 and TRBJ2-7; 7 bases align to TRBD2. The CDR3 covers 13 residues. Germline loops: CDR1 LGHDT, CDR2 YNNKEL (reference sequence). V gave up 3 bases and J gave up 5 bases; unmatched junction bases: 4. CDR3 protein: CASSQNLADEQYF. The CDR3 bases are TGTGCCAGCAGCCAGAATCTAGCGGACGAGCAGTACTTC.

This clonotype was detected many times. The gene calls are TRBV27 and TRBJ2-2; 9 bases are shared with TRBD2. Germline V lookup: CDR1 MNHEY, CDR2 SMNVEV (reference sequence). The V and J ends lost 7 bases and 5 bases, in that order; junction bases with no gene match: 8. The CDR3 contains 15 residues. The CDR3 is CASTTGGGETGELFF. DNA of the CDR3: TGTGCCAGCACCACGGGCGGGGGGGAGACCGGGGAGCTGTTTTTT.

This clonotype was recorded at least ten times. This chain connects TRBV14 to TRBJ1-1, with a possible D match to TRBD1 (5 bases). Deletions cut 1 base from V and 0 bases from J, with 15 bases between. CDR1 is SGHDN and CDR2 is FVKESK in the germline V gene. CDR3 length equals 17 residues. CDR3 in amino acids: CASSQAGAADMNTEAFF. For the CDR3, the DNA is TGTGCCAGCAGCCAAGCTGGGGCAGCAGATATGAACACTGAAGCTTTCTTT.

This clonotype was recorded many times. The chain links TRBV20-1 to TRBJ1-1; D is undetermined. Trimming removed 3 bases from V and 2 bases from J, with 13 bases in between. The germline CDR1 and CDR2 sequences are DFQATT and SNEGSKA (reference sequence). This CDR3 has 14 residues. The CDR3 nucleotides read TGCAGTGCTAGGGGTGCGGCGGCTAACACTGAAGCTTTCTTT. This gives the protein CSARGAAANTEAFF.

This clonotype occurred a few times. The chain recombines TRBV7-9 with TRBJ1-1; D unclear. From germline, CDR1 is SEHNR and CDR2 FQNEAQ (reference sequence). The V end lost 5 bases, the J end lost 1 base, and 17 bases lay between the germline ends. The CDR3 extends over 16 amino acids. CDR3 protein: CASSARPGIENTEAFF. In nucleotides, the CDR3 is TGTGCCAGCAGCGCACGGCCGGGGATAGAGAACACTGAAGCTTTCTTT.